This entry is about one T cell receptor beta chain. These data originate in a study of blood T cell repertoires in COVID-19. Ages ranged from about 18 to 89 years, with residence in under 25 US areas. Self-reported history from a screening survey and questionnaire set each donor's cohort. Symptom resolution, clearance, or two negative PCRs marked donors in Cohort 3 as recovered. V was cut by 0 bases and J by 9 bases, with 12 bases left in between. The CDR3 contains 14 residues. Germline CDR1 reads LGHDT; CDR2 reads YNNKEL (reference sequence). As processed by the authors: Using reference gene primer amplification, nucleated cell counts were estimated. The table came from immunoSEQ multiplex PCR; TCRdb's copy has only in-frame clones and leaves some out. The V and J calls and clone size were taken over from that table, and D and trimming were inferred from the DNA. The data show roughly 160,000 clones, less than 85% seen once.

The chain joins TRBV3-1 (or the pseudogene TRBV3-2) to TRBJ2-1, with D maybe TRBD2 (6 bases). Sequencing was performed on PBMCs or T cells enriched from blood (not recorded which). The TCR originated in a man in his fifties or sixties who had recovered from COVID-19. The CDR3 DNA sequence: TGTGCCAGCAGCCAAGAACGGGGGAGCGGTGAGCAGTTCTTC. This codes for CASSQERGSGEQFF.